The entry below gives a single T cell receptor (beta chain) sequence along with its context. Clones were sequenced by immunoSEQ multiplex PCR, and TCRdb holds only the in-frame ones, with some missing. The sample lists about 130,000 clones; roughly 84% were seen once. The data stem from a study of blood T cell repertoires in COVID-19. About the research overall: The analysed material was cDNA or gDNA that came from T cells, B-cell-depleted T cells, or PBMCs.

This clonotype was obtained from a woman of 80 years or more with acute or convalescent COVID-19. The sample consisted of peripheral blood.

CDR3 bases: TGTGCCAGCAGGGATCGACAGTCACAGCCCCAGCATTTT. Translated, it gives CASRDRQSQPQHF. This chain uses TRBV6-5 with TRBJ1-5; weak D call: TRBD1 (5 bases). The CDR3 has 13 residues. From germline, CDR1 is MNHEY and CDR2 SVGAGI. Trimming pared 6 bases from V and 7 bases from J, leaving 13 bases between.